These 13 T cell receptor beta chains share one sample of origin, sequenced in a study of blood T cell repertoires in COVID-19. Data came from immunoSEQ multiplex PCR; TCRdb stores just in-frame clones and leaves some out. The sample consists of approximately 300,000 clones, around nine tenths of them appearing once. Sequenced material: peripheral blood. The receptors derive from a woman aged 25 to 39 with COVID-19, enrolled during active disease.

The chain employs TRBV29-1 and TRBJ2-6; TRBD2 agrees at 9 bases. V lost 6 bases and J lost 0; bases outside the gene matches: 15. Germline V gene lookup returns CDR1 SQVTM and CDR2 ANQGSEA. This CDR3 has 19 amino acids. This chain's CDR3 is CSVRALRGRAPSGANVLTF. The DNA of the CDR3 is TGCAGCGTGAGGGCACTACGCGGGAGGGCCCCCTCTGGGGCCAACGTCCTGACTTTC.

A few counts support this clone. The chain is built from TRBV28 and TRBJ1-5; D is ambiguous. CDR1 and CDR2 from the germline V gene are MDHEN and SYDVKM. The CDR3 is 14 residues long. V was clipped by 1 base and J by 4 bases, with 8 bases between them. The CDR3 is CASSLFESNQPQHF. The CDR3 nucleotides are TGTGCCAGCAGTTTATTTGAGAGTAATCAGCCCCAGCATTTT.

V is TRBV6-5 and J is TRBJ2-5, with 8 bases that match TRBD2. The J segment lost 4 bases and the V segment lost 6 bases, leaving 7 bases of the junction unmatched. This CDR3 region has 14 residues. From germline, CDR1 is MNHEY and CDR2 SVGAGI. This CDR3 reads CASRPAGVVETQYF. Here the CDR3 DNA reads TGTGCCAGCAGACCAGCGGGAGTGGTAGAGACCCAGTACTTC.

About this clone: Other DNA sequences in this sample translate to the same CDR3. Written as DNA, the CDR3 is TGTGCCAGCAGCGGGGGCGGCTACGAGCAGTACTTC. Its protein product is CASSGGGYEQYF. The gene calls are TRBV9 and TRBJ2-7; a possible D gene is TRBD1 (5 bases). V was clipped by 3 bases and J by 3 bases, with 7 bases between them. This CDR3 is built from 12 residues. Per the germline V gene, CDR1 is SGDLS and CDR2 is YYNGEE.

V and J are TRBV5-6 and TRBJ1-1; TRBD1 matches at 9 bases. CDR1 and CDR2 from the germline V gene are SGHDT and YYEEEE. V trimming: 1 base; J trimming: 4 bases; junction bases outside the gene matches: 11. CDR3 length: 17 amino acids. The CDR3 DNA reads as TGTGCCAGCAGCTTGTTGTCTGGACAGGGGTTTGGCACTGAAGCTTTCTTT. It specifies CASSLLSGQGFGTEAFF.

The chain links TRBV19 to TRBJ2-1; possible D gene TRBD1, 5 bases. The ends were cut back, 8 bases at V and 3 bases at J, with 8 bases in the middle. The CDR3 contains 12 residues. CDR1 LNHDA and CDR2 SQIVND come from the germline V gene (reference sequence). CDR3 bases: TGTGCCAGTTGGCAGGGCTACAATGAGCAGTTCTTC. It encodes CASWQGYNEQFF.

The sample holds one count of this clone. V and J are TRBV6-8 and TRBJ1-5; TRBD1 aligns across 7 bases. Germline trimming cut 0 bases from V and 3 bases from J; bases unmatched to any gene: 5. Germline V CDR1 and CDR2: MNHGY, SAAAGT. This CDR3 is 16 amino acids long. CDR3 sequence: CASSYSGQAYNQPQHF. The CDR3 DNA reads as TGTGCCAGCAGTTACTCCGGACAGGCGTACAATCAGCCCCAGCATTTT.

In DNA form, the CDR3 reads TGCGCCAGCAGTGCAATAGCGGGAGGGCTCAATGAGCAGTTCTTC. Protein product: CASSAIAGGLNEQFF. The V and J genes are TRBV10-1 and TRBJ2-1, with TRBD2 matching 11 bases. CDR3 length: 15 amino acids. V dropped 4 bases and J dropped 6; count of bases not matched to a gene: 5. Germline-derived CDR1 and CDR2 are WNHNN and SYGVQD (reference sequence).

The J gene is TRBJ1-5, the V gene TRBV19; D might be TRBD1 (5 bases). The CDR3 sequence is 13 residues long. The germline V and J ends were trimmed by 8 bases and 4 bases, with 12 bases remaining between them. CDR1 and CDR2 (germline): LNHDA, SQIVND (reference sequence). DNA of the CDR3: TGTGCCAGTCTCAGGGAGGGAAATCAGCCCCAGCATTTT. Residues: CASLREGNQPQHF.

The chain links TRBV7-9 to TRBJ2-5; 7 bases line up with TRBD2. This CDR3 comprises 15 residues. V lost 6 bases, J lost 0 bases, and 7 bases stayed unmatched. Germline assignment: CDR1 SEHNR and CDR2 FQNEAQ (reference sequence). The CDR3 region has the DNA TGTGCCAGCAGGGGGGGGAACGGGCACCAAGAGACCCAGTACTTC. Amino acids: CASRGGNGHQETQYF.

V gene TRBV7-2 combines with J gene TRBJ1-2; 8 nucleotides align to TRBD1. The CDR3 runs 15 residues. Trimming took 5 bases from V and 2 from J; bases not matched to a gene: 7. The V gene's germline CDR1 is SGHTA and CDR2 FQGNSA. CDR3 sequence reads: CASSPQGGKNYGYTF. The CDR3 DNA reads TGTGCCAGCAGCCCACAGGGGGGAAAGAACTATGGCTACACCTTC. The complete variable domain, with remaining parts taken from reference TRBV7-2 and TRBJ1-2, reads GAGVSQSPSNKVTEKGKDVELRCDPISGHTALYWYRQSLGQGLEFLIYFQGNSAPDKSGLPSDRFSAERTGGSVSTLTIQRTQQEDSAVYLCASSPQGGKNYGYTFGSGTRLTVV.

This rearrangement joins TRBV29-1 to TRBJ2-1; TRBD2 agrees at 13 bases. CDR3 length: 16 amino acids. With V trimmed by 7 bases and J by 4 bases, 10 bases remained unmatched. Germline V gene data show CDR1 as SQVTM and CDR2 as ANQGSEA. For the CDR3, the DNA is TGCAGCGCTTCGGCCCTACTAGCGGGAGGGTACAATGAGCAGTTCTTC. Translated, it gives CSASALLAGGYNEQFF.

This sequence joins TRBV27 and TRBJ1-6; D is uncertain. The CDR3 has 14 amino acids. Trimming took off 3 bases at V and 10 bases at J, with 13 bases between the two ends. The germline V gene has CDR1 MNHEY and CDR2 SMNVEV (reference sequence). CDR3 residues: CASSFPGVGSPLHF. The CDR3 DNA sequence: TGTGCCAGCAGTTTCCCCGGGGTCGGGTCACCCCTCCACTTT.